This TCR beta chain originates from a study of glioma-infiltrating T cells. Germline CDR1 reads SGHRS; CDR2 reads YFSETQ. This CDR3 contains 15 residues. The V and J ends lost 5 bases and 2 bases, in that order; junction bases with no gene match: 8. With regard to this clonotype: Its target is unknown. This sequence may be a read error, since a much larger clone differs from it by one base.

Study-wide results and limits: Above-expected tissue-blood divergence occurred in all gliomas, most in low-grade ones. Tissue and blood shared very few CDR3 sequences.

The iRepertoire nested amplicon-rescue multiplex PCR amplified TCR alpha and beta CDR3s from RNA. For one-step reverse transcription and amplification, roughly 95-400 ng of tissue mRNA or PBMC total RNA was used. TCRdb independently ran MiXCR on the multiplex PCR reads; one entry per CDR3 protein. The table has some 85,000 distinct CDR3 sequences, around 23% seen once; the top ten hold under 8.5%. This receptor was obtained from a human donor with low-grade glioma or glioblastoma, undergoing nonglioma brain surgery, or in good health (not recorded which). This chain joins TRBV5-1 and TRBJ1-1; 8 bases line up with TRBD1. Sequenced input: glioma tissue, nonneoplastic brain tissue, or PBMCs (not recorded which). The DNA for the CDR3 is TGCGCCAGCAGAAAGGAGGACAGGGAAAACACTGAAGCTTTCTTT. As protein: CASRKEDRENTEAFF.